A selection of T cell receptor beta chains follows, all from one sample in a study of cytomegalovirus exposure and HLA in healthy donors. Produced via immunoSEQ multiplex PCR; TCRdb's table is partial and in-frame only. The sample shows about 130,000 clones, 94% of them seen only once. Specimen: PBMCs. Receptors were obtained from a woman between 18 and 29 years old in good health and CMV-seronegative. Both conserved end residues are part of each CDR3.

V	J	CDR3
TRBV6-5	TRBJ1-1	CASSRGGGRGTEAFF
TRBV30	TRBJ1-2	CAWEGGGNYGYTF
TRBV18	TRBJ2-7	CASSQGTSGGSPYEQYF
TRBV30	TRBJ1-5	CAWSPDRASNQPQHF
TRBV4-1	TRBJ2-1	CASSQEIWSYNEQFF
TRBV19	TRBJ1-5	CASSISPGVGNQPQHF
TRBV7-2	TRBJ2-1	CASSPGVGNNEQFF
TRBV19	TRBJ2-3	CASSGTNTDTQYF
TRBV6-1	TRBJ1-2	CASSESGLEGYTF
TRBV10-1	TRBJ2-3	CATRRWVGTDTQYF
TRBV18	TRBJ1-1	CASSPPESPTEAFF
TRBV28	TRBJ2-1	CASSLVGGASPRANEQFF
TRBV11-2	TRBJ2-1	CASSSLSGGGRNEQFF
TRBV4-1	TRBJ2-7	CASSQPNSYEQYF
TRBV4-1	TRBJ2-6	CASSQDKFGRGHSGANVLTF
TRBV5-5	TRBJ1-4	CASSFEGLQLFF
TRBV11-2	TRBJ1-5	CASSLGSLGVKPQHF
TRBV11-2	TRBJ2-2	CASSSWPGQGWAGELFF
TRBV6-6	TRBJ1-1	CASSLRQGTEAFF
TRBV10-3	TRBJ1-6	CAISPSGSPLHF
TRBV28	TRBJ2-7	CASSLGGWTSPPYEQYF
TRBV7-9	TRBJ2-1	CASSSQVDEQFF
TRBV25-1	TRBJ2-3	CASSDSAYRGSDTQYF